Each of the 29 T cell receptor beta chains below was sequenced from the same sample in a study of CXCR3-negative and CXCR3-positive naive CD8 T cells. The authors prepared UMI-labeled TRB cDNA libraries by 5' RACE. TCRdb re-called the 5' RACE reads; every CDR3 protein appears as one record, without DNA. Recorded for this sample: over 20,000 distinct CDR3 sequences. Sequencing was carried out using memory CD8+ T cells from blood. The receptor source for this set is a human donor in good health. Some clones in this sample may be carry-over from other donors' samples.

The CDR3 loop is CSSRYKNHNEQFF. The gene calls are TRBV2 and TRBJ2-1. The CDR3 has 13 residues. Germline V gives CDR1 SNHLY, CDR2 FYNNEI.

Judged by frequency, this clonotype is medium-sized (0.01 to 0.1%). The rearrangement uses TRBV20-1 and TRBJ2-1; the D call of TRBD1 rests on TCRdb alone, since no DNA is present to check it. The CDR3 has 14 amino acids. Per the germline V gene, CDR1 is DFQATT and CDR2 is SNEGSKA (reference sequence). CDR3: CSARGVGQMNEQFF.

The chain recombines TRBV7-9 with TRBJ2-1; the D call from TCRdb, TRBD2, cannot be confirmed without DNA. The CDR3 is 16 residues long. Germline CDR1 reads SEHNR; CDR2 reads FQNEAQ (reference sequence). CDR3 region: CASSSERETSYNEQFF.

The V gene is TRBV15, the J gene TRBJ2-2; the D call from TCRdb, TRBD2, cannot be confirmed without DNA. Germline values: CDR1 LNHNV, CDR2 YYDKDF (reference sequence). CDR3 size: 15 residues. CDR3 sequence reads: CATSRERGGPGELFF.

The genes are TRBV27 and TRBJ2-7; TCRdb proposes TRBD1, but this gene call is untestable without DNA. CDR1 is MNHEY and CDR2 is SMNVEV in the germline V gene (reference sequence). The CDR3 extends over 11 amino acids. This CDR3 reads CASIQGYEQYF.

This chain uses TRBV7-9 with TRBJ1-6. CDR1 SEHNR and CDR2 FQNEAQ come from the germline V gene (reference sequence). The CDR3 length is 16 residues. CDR3 sequence reads: CASSSTWSSYNSPLHF.

The V and J genes are TRBV28 and TRBJ1-1; no DNA is available, so the TRBD1 call from TCRdb remains unchecked. Germline loops: CDR1 MDHEN, CDR2 SYDVKM. The CDR3 totals 15 residues. CDR3 sequence reads: CASSFRGLLNTEAFF.

The chain is built from TRBV4-3 and TRBJ2-1; TCRdb picks TRBD2, but there is no DNA to check that call. Germline lookup yields CDR1 LGHNA and CDR2 YSLEER. This CDR3 spans 18 amino acids. The CDR3 sequence: CASSLGSGLAGGLVEQFF.

The chain employs TRBV12-3 or TRBV12-4 and TRBJ1-2; TCRdb picks TRBD1, but there is no DNA to check that call. CDR3 size: 15 residues. The CDR3: CASSPPPYDSYGYTF.

The rearrangement links TRBV4-1 to TRBJ2-7; the D gene TCRdb calls, TRBD1, cannot be checked with no DNA. The CDR3 is 14 amino acids. Germline V gene lookup returns CDR1 MGHRA and CDR2 YSYEKL. This chain's CDR3 is CASSPGTGVGEQYF.

This chain connects TRBV7-9 to TRBJ2-1; checking the TCRdb D call of TRBD1 is not possible without DNA. Germline V gene sequence: CDR1 SEHNR, CDR2 FQNEAQ (reference sequence). The CDR3 totals 15 residues. The CDR3 sequence: CASSSEDRGYNEQFF.

This rearrangement joins TRBV5-6 to TRBJ2-3. In germline, CDR1 is SGHDT, CDR2 YYEEEE. This CDR3 region has 15 residues. CDR3 residues: CASSFDRGGTDTQYF.

V is TRBV6-1 and J is TRBJ2-1. CDR1 MNHNS and CDR2 SASEGT come from the germline V gene. The CDR3 runs to 15 residues. CDR3 protein: CASSEIGGSYNEQFF.

This chain uses TRBV6-4 with TRBJ1-1. This CDR3 contains 15 residues. CDR1 is MRHNA and CDR2 is SNTAGT in the germline V gene. The CDR3 loop reads CASSEQIGPNTEAFF.

The V and J genes are TRBV7-6 and TRBJ2-7; absent DNA, TCRdb's TRBD1 call cannot be checked. The CDR3 is 13 residues long. Germline assignment: CDR1 SGHVS and CDR2 FNYEAQ. The CDR3 loop reads CASSAGTQYEQYF.

This chain uses TRBV20-1 with TRBJ2-7. From germline, CDR1 is DFQATT and CDR2 SNEGSKA (reference sequence). The CDR3 runs 12 residues. CDR3 protein: CSARDLEREQYF.

V is TRBV5-1 and J is TRBJ1-2. There are 12 residues in the CDR3. The germline V gene has CDR1 SGHRS and CDR2 YFSETQ. The CDR3 loop is CASSAGMDGYTF.

The chain has TRBV4-3 and TRBJ2-2; the TRBD1 assignment by TCRdb is unverifiable without DNA. Germline CDR1 is LGHNA and CDR2 is YSLEER. The CDR3 loop spans 17 amino acids. Here the CDR3 reads CASSQDLSGGAYGELFF.

The gene calls are TRBV12-3 or TRBV12-4 and TRBJ2-7; checking the TCRdb D call of TRBD1 is not possible without DNA. CDR3 length: 13 amino acids. The CDR3 sequence is CATSAGDTYEQYF.

The rearrangement links TRBV4-3 to TRBJ2-1; TCRdb's D gene call, TRBD1, goes unchecked for lack of DNA. The CDR3 extends over 16 amino acids. Germline V CDR1 and CDR2: LGHNA, YSLEER. This CDR3 reads CASSQGGVRGYNEQFF.

The CDR3 here is CASSGAHNEQFF. The V call is TRBV18, the J call TRBJ2-1; the TCRdb call, TRBD1, lacks DNA for checking. CDR3 size: 12 residues. Per the germline V gene, CDR1 is KGHSH and CDR2 is LQKENI.

The gene calls are TRBV5-1 and TRBJ2-5; TCRdb's assignment of TRBD1 cannot be checked, as there is no DNA. The CDR3 is 14 residues long. Per the germline V gene, CDR1 is SGHRS and CDR2 is YFSETQ. CDR3 loop: CASSFDREQETQYF.

V and J are TRBV20-1 and TRBJ2-5; TCRdb proposes TRBD2, but this gene call is untestable without DNA. The V gene's germline CDR1 is DFQATT and CDR2 SNEGSKA (reference sequence). The CDR3 runs to 14 residues. CDR3 region: CSARRAGEWETQYF.

The chain carries TRBV2 and TRBJ2-7; TCRdb proposes TRBD2, but this gene call is untestable without DNA. CDR3 length: 14 amino acids. CDR1 is SNHLY and CDR2 is FYNNEI in the germline V gene. The CDR3 loop is CASIGTSGTYEQYF. The whole variable domain, remainder taken from reference TRBV2 and TRBJ2-7, is EPEVTQTPSHQVTQMGQEVILRCVPISNHLYFYWYRQILGQKVEFLVSFYNNEISEKSEIFDDQFSVERPDGSNFTLKIRSTKLEDSAMYFCASIGTSGTYEQYFGPGTRLTVT.

The chain links TRBV6-2 or TRBV6-3 to TRBJ2-2; as DNA is missing, the TRBD1 call by TCRdb cannot be tested. CDR1 MNHEY and CDR2 SVGEGT come from the germline V gene. The CDR3 sequence is 14 residues long. The chain's CDR3 is CASSTTGNTGELFF.

V and J are TRBV12-3 or TRBV12-4 and TRBJ1-2; TCRdb returns TRBD1, unconfirmable since there is no DNA. CDR3 length: 15 residues. The CDR3 region is CASSLAMGAGARYTF.

The chain has TRBV6-5 and TRBJ2-3; the TCRdb D gene call, TRBD2, has no DNA to confirm it. This CDR3 spans 13 amino acids. CDR1 is MNHEY, CDR2 SVGAGI, per germline. CDR3 region: CASSLGLRDTQYF.

Judged by frequency, this clonotype is medium-sized. The CDR3 sequence: CASSPSEGRELFF. The gene calls are TRBV6-6 and TRBJ2-2; TCRdb's D call of TRBD1 is untestable without DNA. Germline CDR1 is MNHNY and CDR2 is SVGAGI (reference sequence). The CDR3 runs 13 residues.

The gene calls are TRBV29-1 and TRBJ2-2; TCRdb returns TRBD1, unconfirmable since there is no DNA. This CDR3 has 15 residues. CDR1 is SQVTM and CDR2 is ANQGSEA in the germline V gene. This chain's CDR3 is CSVPGQGAVTGELFF.